The 2 T cell receptor beta chains below all came from one sample that was sequenced in a study of T cell changes during pregnancy in multiple sclerosis. Data came from immunoSEQ multiplex PCR; TCRdb stores just in-frame clones and leaves some out. The sample contains just over 50,000 clones, approximately 92% of which appear only once. This specimen was CD4+ T cells from peripheral blood mononuclear cells, taken after pregnancy. These receptor sequences come from a female donor with multiple sclerosis, enrolled in a pregnancy study.

The CDR3 loop is CASSEWGVLRDGYTF. For the CDR3, the DNA is TGTGCCAGCAGTGAATGGGGGGTATTGAGAGATGGCTACACCTTC. This chain connects TRBV6-1 to TRBJ1-2; TRBD1 is a possible D gene (5 bases). Looked up from germline, CDR1 is MNHNS and CDR2 is SASEGT. Trimming took 2 bases from V and 6 from J, leaving 16 bases between them. This CDR3 has 15 residues.

The rearrangement uses TRBV9 and TRBJ1-1, with no clear D. The germline gives CDR1 SGDLS, CDR2 YYNGEE. CDR3 length equals 16 residues. V lost 3 bases to trimming and J lost 6 bases, with 21 bases between them. CDR3 region: CASSAVPGGSGSEAFF. CDR3 DNA sequence: TGTGCCAGCAGCGCAGTACCGGGCGGGTCAGGCTCTGAAGCTTTCTTT.